The next 30 T cell receptor beta chains were all read from a single sample in a study of beta chain features in type 1 diabetes. Every bit of the isolated RNA underwent reverse transcription, so sequencing read expressed TCRB transcripts. Libraries were prepared by immunoSEQ multiplex PCR; TCRdb keeps only in-frame clonotypes and omits some of them. The data show around 340,000 clones, roughly 8.8% seen once. Whole-study results and caveats: Significant though moderate, a shortening of TCRB CDR3s appeared in all four CD4+ subsets of Type 1 diabetes patients.

No antigen is known for these receptors. The sample consisted of central memory CD4+ T cells from blood. The receptors shown here come from a man aged 25 to 45 with type 1 diabetes.

This clone showed up just a few times. The chain carries TRBV6-5 and TRBJ2-5, with D possibly called TRBD1 or TRBD2 (6 bases each). Germline CDR1 and CDR2: MNHEY and SVGAGI. The CDR3 has 12 residues. Trimming pared 8 bases from V and 5 bases from J, leaving 12 bases between. CDR3 nucleotides: TGTGCCAGCGGGGGGCCCGGCGAGACCCAGTACTTC. It specifies CASGGPGETQYF.

The chain is built from TRBV5-6 and TRBJ2-5; TRBD2 matches at 8 bases. V lost 3 bases and J lost 8; bases outside the gene matches: 3. Per germline, CDR1 SGHDT and CDR2 YYEEEE. CDR3 length: 12 amino acids. Here the CDR3 reads CASSSSGSTQYF. CDR3 bases: TGTGCCAGCAGCTCTAGCGGGTCTACCCAGTACTTC.

The chain recombines TRBV9 with TRBJ1-5; 8 bases are a match to TRBD1. The CDR3 sequence is 13 residues long. Germline V gives CDR1 SGDLS, CDR2 YYNGEE. J lost 12 bases, V lost 3 bases, and 8 bases had no gene match. The CDR3 region is CASSGGGQGIQHF. CDR3 coding DNA: TGTGCCAGCAGCGGGGGAGGACAGGGTATCCAGCATTTT.

This clone was recorded a few times. The chain uses TRBV5-5 and TRBJ1-6; unclear D gene. The germline V gene has CDR1 SGHKS and CDR2 YYEKEE (reference sequence). The ends were cut back, 9 bases at V and 7 bases at J, with 14 bases in the middle. The CDR3 covers 13 residues. CDR3 sequence: CATCRSENSPLHF. CDR3 DNA: TGTGCCACCTGCCGGAGTGAGAATTCACCCCTCCACTTT.

At least ten counts were recorded for this clone. J is TRBJ2-4 and V is TRBV10-2, with TRBD1 matching over 7 bases. Per the germline V gene, CDR1 is WSHSY and CDR2 is SAAADI. The CDR3 length is 13 residues. J gave up 7 bases and V 6 bases, and 6 bases lay outside the gene matches. The CDR3 is CASSPDRDNIQYF. CDR3 bases: TGCGCCAGCAGCCCTGACAGGGATAACATTCAGTACTTC.

Only a few counts were recorded for this clone. This rearrangement joins TRBV2 to TRBJ1-4; TRBD1 aligns across 7 bases. The CDR3 sequence is 15 residues long. With V trimmed by 6 bases and J by 4 bases, 8 bases remained unmatched. The germline V gene has CDR1 SNHLY and CDR2 FYNNEI. Written as DNA, the CDR3 is TGTGCCAGCAGCCAAGGGACAGCCGATAATGAAAAACTGTTTTTT. It is translated as CASSQGTADNEKLFF.

The table lists this clone with a few counts. V usage is TRBV18 and J usage is TRBJ2-1; D gene uncertain. Per germline, CDR1 KGHSH and CDR2 LQKENI. Deletions cut 1 base from V and 8 bases from J, with 12 bases between. The length of the CDR3 is 14 residues. The CDR3 DNA follows: TGTGCCAGCTCACCACAGCGAGTTAGGGATGAGCAGTTCTTC. Its protein is CASSPQRVRDEQFF. Using reference TRBV18 and TRBJ2-1 for the parts outside the CDR3, the full variable domain is NAGVMQNPRHLVRRRGQEARLRCSPMKGHSHVYWYRQLPEEGLKFMVYLQKENIIDESGMPKERFSAEFPKEGPSILRIQQVVRGDSAAYFCASSPQRVRDEQFFGPGTRLTVL.

This clone was detected a few times. The gene calls are TRBV5-4 and TRBJ2-7, with 10 positions matching TRBD1. Germline CDR1 is SGHNT and CDR2 is YYREEE (reference sequence). This CDR3 has 16 residues. V shed 4 bases and J 6 bases; nucleotides not matched to a gene: 13. The CDR3 DNA sequence: TGTGCCAGCAGCACTAGACAGGGGGCGAAATCTGGCGAGCAGTACTTC. Its translation: CASSTRQGAKSGEQYF.

This chain joins TRBV18 and TRBJ2-3; 10 bases are a match to TRBD2. CDR1 is KGHSH, CDR2 LQKENI, per germline. This CDR3 contains 17 residues. J lost 1 base, V lost 3 bases, and 7 bases had no gene match. The CDR3 reads CASSPPKGTSGTDTQYF. CDR3 nucleotide sequence: TGTGCCAGCTCACCTCCAAAAGGGACTAGCGGCACAGATACGCAGTATTTT. The complete variable domain, with remaining parts taken from reference TRBV18 and TRBJ2-3, reads NAGVMQNPRHLVRRRGQEARLRCSPMKGHSHVYWYRQLPEEGLKFMVYLQKENIIDESGMPKERFSAEFPKEGPSILRIQQVVRGDSAAYFCASSPPKGTSGTDTQYFGPGTRLTVL.

This clone occurred a few times. The chain has TRBV4-3 and TRBJ1-4; D ambiguous. Per germline, CDR1 LGHNA and CDR2 YSLEER. V was shortened by 0 bases and J by 5 bases, with 10 bases between the two germline ends. The CDR3 runs to 15 residues. The chain's CDR3 is CASSQDYGRNEKLFF. The CDR3 DNA is TGCGCCAGCAGCCAAGATTACGGGCGGAATGAAAAACTGTTTTTT.

V and J are TRBV7-2 and TRBJ2-1, with a possible D match to TRBD1 (6 bases). CDR3 length: 15 residues. The germline V gene encodes CDR1 SGHTA and CDR2 FQGNSA. Trimming cost V 2 bases and J 1 base, with 9 bases left between them. CDR3 in amino acids: CASSLTDSSYNEQFF. CDR3 nucleotide sequence: TGTGCCAGCAGCTTAACGGACAGTTCCTACAATGAGCAGTTCTTC.

This clone showed up just a few times. The same CDR3 also results from other DNA sequences found in this sample. CDR3: CASSFGGVGTDTQYF. The CDR3 nucleotides read TGTGCCAGCAGCTTCGGCGGGGTGGGCACAGATACGCAGTATTTT. The chain joins TRBV7-9 to TRBJ2-3, with D perhaps matching TRBD2 (6 bases). The V and J ends lost 3 bases and 1 base respectively, with 11 bases between them. The CDR3 has 15 amino acids. The germline CDR1 and CDR2 sequences are SEHNR and FQNEAQ (reference sequence).

There are a few counts of this clone. This sequence joins TRBV29-1 and TRBJ1-1; TRBD1 is a possible D gene (6 bases). Germline V lookup: CDR1 SQVTM, CDR2 ANQGSEA. CDR3 length: 13 residues. V gave up 7 bases and J gave up 5 bases, with 17 bases separating them. CDR3 DNA sequence: TGCAGCGCTGAGGCGCAGGGGAGGACTGAAGCTTTCTTT. Protein product: CSAEAQGRTEAFF.

Only a few counts were recorded for this clone. The V call is TRBV18, the J call TRBJ2-6, with D uncertain. V was pared by 2 bases and J by 0 bases, with 8 bases between. Germline CDR1 reads KGHSH; CDR2 reads LQKENI. The CDR3 runs to 16 residues. In nucleotides, the CDR3 is TGTGCCAGCTCACCAGGAACATACTCTGGGGCCAACGTCCTGACTTTC. Translating gives CASSPGTYSGANVLTF.

The V and J genes are TRBV18 and TRBJ1-1; 7 nucleotides match TRBD1. The V segment lost 4 bases and the J segment 0 bases; nucleotides outside the gene matches: 2. The CDR3 covers 14 residues. Germline CDR1 KGHSH, CDR2 LQKENI. The CDR3 coding sequence is TGTGCCAGCTCACAGGGACAGATGAACACTGAAGCTTTCTTT. Translated, it gives CASSQGQMNTEAFF.

This clone was observed a few times. The chain joins TRBV7-6 to TRBJ2-3, with TRBD2 matching over 10 bases. Germline CDR1 reads SGHVS; CDR2 reads FNYEAQ. The CDR3 totals 16 residues. Trimming at V came to 2 bases and at J to 3 bases, leaving 5 bases not matched to a gene. CDR3 nucleotides: TGTGCCAGCAGCTTAATGCTAGCGGGGGAGACAGATACGCAGTATTTT. Translation gives CASSLMLAGETDTQYF.

This clone was seen a few times. The J gene is TRBJ1-2, the V gene TRBV29-1; no clear D gene. CDR1 is SQVTM, CDR2 ANQGSEA, per germline. V was trimmed by 4 bases and J by 6 bases, leaving 6 bases between them. The CDR3 loop spans 10 amino acids. The CDR3 here is CSVATNGYTF. In DNA, the CDR3 is TGCAGCGTTGCGACTAATGGCTACACCTTC.

This clone was counted between two and nine times. The same CDR3 can be traced to other DNA sequences in this sample. The chain uses TRBV6-5 and TRBJ1-6; possible D gene TRBD1, 6 bases. V lost 2 bases and J lost 3, with 11 bases in between. Per the germline V gene, CDR1 is MNHEY and CDR2 is SVGAGI. The CDR3 has 16 residues. As DNA, the CDR3 is TGTGCCAGCAGTTACGGGGGGGCGGACTATAATTCACCCCTCCACTTT. It is translated as CASSYGGADYNSPLHF.

CDR3 loop: CASSRDRLNSPLHF. In DNA, the CDR3 is TGTGCCAGCAGTCGCGACAGGCTTAATTCACCCCTCCACTTT. The J gene is TRBJ1-6, the V gene TRBV6-6, with D perhaps TRBD1 (6 bases). Per germline, CDR1 MNHNY and CDR2 SVGAGI (reference sequence). With 5 bases removed from V and 6 bases from J, the gap between germline ends came to 11 bases. The CDR3 is 14 residues long.

This clone appeared a few times. V gene TRBV7-2 combines with J gene TRBJ2-5; 8 nucleotides line up with TRBD2. Per germline, CDR1 SGHTA and CDR2 FQGNSA. J gave up 2 bases and V 6 bases, and 8 bases lay outside the gene matches. This CDR3 spans 15 amino acids. DNA for the CDR3: TGTGCCAGCAGACCACCCGGGGGGGGGCAAGAGACCCAGTACTTC. Amino acids: CASRPPGGGQETQYF.

This clone appeared a few times. The identical CDR3 is also encoded by other nucleotide sequences in the sample. The rearrangement links TRBV5-1 to TRBJ2-7; D is unclear. This CDR3 has 14 amino acids. Deletions cut 0 bases from V and 0 bases from J, with 7 bases between. Germline lookup yields CDR1 SGHRS and CDR2 YFSETQ. The CDR3 DNA reads TGCGCCAGCAGCTTGGTTGGTTCCTCCTACGAGCAGTACTTC. Amino acids: CASSLVGSSYEQYF.

V gene TRBV7-9 combines with J gene TRBJ2-3, with D possibly matching TRBD1 (6 bases). CDR1 SEHNR and CDR2 FQNEAQ come from the germline V gene (reference sequence). V was trimmed by 2 bases and J by 3 bases, leaving 15 bases between them. CDR3 size: 16 residues. The DNA for the CDR3 is TGTGCCAGCAGCTTATATCCAGGGGAGTTGACAGATACGCAGTATTTT. It is translated as CASSLYPGELTDTQYF.

V and J are TRBV6-1 and TRBJ2-2; D is undetermined. V lost 0 bases and J 7 bases, leaving 9 bases between the germline ends. This CDR3 has 14 amino acids. CDR1 and CDR2 from the germline V gene are MNHNS and SASEGT. CDR3 coding DNA: TGTGCCAGCAGTGAAGCGAGACCTGGCGGGGAGCTGTTTTTT. Amino acid sequence: CASSEARPGGELFF.

This rearrangement joins TRBV10-3 to TRBJ1-6; D gene ambiguous. There are 15 residues in the CDR3. The germline CDR1 and CDR2 sequences are ENHRY and SYGVKD. V lost 3 bases to trimming and J lost 5 bases, with 11 bases between them. The CDR3 region has the DNA TGTGCCATCAGTGATGGTGGCAGGCATAATTCACCCCTCCACTTT. Its translation is CAISDGGRHNSPLHF.

The V and J genes are TRBV4-3 and TRBJ1-6; D uncertain. The CDR3 has 15 residues. Trimming removed 0 bases from V and 5 bases from J, with 8 bases in between. Germline values: CDR1 LGHNA, CDR2 YSLEER. The CDR3 coding sequence is TGCGCCAGCAGCCAAGATGTCAAACATAATTCACCCCTCCACTTT. It yields the protein CASSQDVKHNSPLHF.

This clone appeared a few times. A much bigger clone sits one base away, suggesting this may be a read error. The chain is built from TRBV7-2 and TRBJ2-7; D gene uncertain. Germline assignment: CDR1 SGHTA and CDR2 FQGNSA. Trimming left V 4 bases short and J 2 bases short, with 3 bases between. This CDR3 region has 11 residues. CDR3 sequence: CASSYAYEQYF. For the CDR3, the DNA is TGTGCCAGCAGCTACGCCTACGAGCAGTACTTC.

J is TRBJ2-1 and V is TRBV2; maybe TRBD2 (5 bases). The CDR3 is 12 amino acids. Germline values: CDR1 SNHLY, CDR2 FYNNEI. V lost 7 bases and J 10 bases, leaving 14 bases between the germline ends. The CDR3 DNA is TGTGCCAGCACCGTGGGAGCCAGGGAGCAGTTCTTC. This translates into CASTVGAREQFF.

This clone has more than one count but fewer than ten. This chain links TRBV28 with TRBJ2-7; the D gene is possibly TRBD1 (6 bases). CDR3 length: 15 amino acids. V lost 2 bases and J 7 bases, leaving 18 bases between the germline ends. Germline CDR1 MDHEN, CDR2 SYDVKM. This CDR3 is CASSLIGAGQGEQYF. The CDR3, as DNA: TGTGCCAGCAGTTTAATCGGGGCAGGGCAGGGGGAGCAGTACTTC. The complete variable domain, with remaining parts taken from reference TRBV28 and TRBJ2-7, reads DVKVTQSSRYLVKRTGEKVFLECVQDMDHENMFWYRQDPGLGLRLIYFSYDVKMKEKGDIPEGYSVSREKKERFSLILESASTNQTSMYLCASSLIGAGQGEQYFGPGTRLTVT.

About this clone itself: A read error likely explains this, since a far larger clone differs by one base. J is TRBJ1-1 and V is TRBV27; 7 bases agree with TRBD1. J lost 0 bases, V lost 8 bases, and 3 bases had no gene match. Germline V lookup: CDR1 MNHEY, CDR2 SMNVEV (reference sequence). CDR3 size: 13 residues. The CDR3 sequence: CASGGQMNTEAFF. CDR3 sequence (DNA): TGTGCCAGCGGGGGACAGATGAACACTGAAGCTTTCTTT.

This clone was picked up a small number of times. One end of the junction is discordant with germline, which a read error may explain. The chain joins TRBV2 to TRBJ2-1; D is perhaps TRBD2 (5 bases). This CDR3 has 19 amino acids. Germline values: CDR1 SNHLY, CDR2 FYNNEI. The CDR3 bases are TGTGCCAGCAGCGAAGGGTCGTCTAGCTGGTACGTCACCGGTACGAAGCAGTTCTTC. Translated, it gives CASSEGSSSWYVTGTKQFF.